This TCR beta chain was recovered during a study of blood T cells in healthy people across ages. Trimming shortened V by 5 bases and J by 1 base, and 11 bases separated the two germline ends. The CDR3 spans 13 residues. Germline lookup yields CDR1 DFQATT and CDR2 SNEGSKA (reference sequence). Next came a second PCR, run for roughly 7 to 12 cycles, which used a sample-barcoded 5' primer along with a J-beta primer mix. TCRdb reanalysed the 5' RACE reads using MiXCR and keeps one entry per CDR3 protein. The table has around 1,000,000 distinct CDR3 sequences, more than 30% seen once. This chain joins TRBV20-1 and TRBJ1-2; D ambiguous. Specimen: blood. The clonotype originates from a man aged 18 to 29 in good health. This CDR3 reads CSAGPIDNYGYTF. CDR3 sequence (DNA): TGCAGTGCTGGTCCCATCGATAACTATGGCTACACCTTC.